In its sample, the clone carrying this T cell receptor (beta chain) was seen many times. What it recognizes is unknown. Investigators prepared the TCR beta libraries by applying iRepertoire HTBI primers and Arm-PCR of CDR3 regions. TCRdb reanalysed the multiplex PCR reads using MiXCR and keeps one entry per CDR3 protein. The sample carries roughly 360,000 distinct CDR3 sequences, roughly 25% recorded once. Time point denoted: persistent/refractory GD, antithyroid drugs over 5 years with positive TRAb. The TCR library was prepared using RNA isolated from PBMCs. Graves' disease diagnosis followed American Thyroid Association guidelines. The data belong to a study of regulatory T cells in long-lasting Graves disease. The wider study: Over 5 years of antithyroid drugs plus positive TSH receptor antibodies defined persistent Graves' disease. The study, taken as a whole, reports: Those with persistent Graves' had less TCR diversity than newly diagnosed patients. Analysis covered peripheral blood alone, not thyroid tissue.

The trim removed 5 bases at V and 2 bases at J, leaving 12 bases unmatched. This CDR3 comprises 17 residues. Germline V gene sequence: CDR1 SNHLY, CDR2 FYNNEI. Source: peripheral blood mononuclear cells (PBMCs), taken when the disease was refractory, from a patient treated with antithyroid drugs. The chain recombines TRBV2 with TRBJ2-5, with TRBD2 matching 9 bases. The TCR comes from a middle-aged woman with Graves disease. The CDR3 reads CASSPLAGAKIQETQYF. As DNA, the CDR3 is TGTGCCAGCAGTCCGTTAGCGGGAGCCAAAATTCAAGAGACCCAGTACTTC.